This T cell receptor beta chain was identified in a study of cytomegalovirus exposure and HLA in healthy donors. In the study overall: The study's early data release held roughly 91 million unique TCRs from HLA-typed donors.

Of note for this clone: The antigen remains unidentified.

This CDR3 region has 14 residues. The V end lost 9 bases, the J end lost 4 bases, and 19 bases lay between the germline ends. Germline lookup yields CDR1 SNHLY and CDR2 FYNNEI. Researchers ran the PCR with 60 Vbeta and 13 Jbeta primers. Only in-frame clones appear in the TCRdb table, and some are missing; sequencing was by immunoSEQ multiplex PCR. The table shows about 120,000 clones, with 65% to 80% occurring only once. General study findings and limits: Under in vitro conditions, a few CMV-associated chains were confirmed as specific for CMV antigens. Analysis was carried out at a later point, and it linked a missense DCLRE1C variant to TCR beta V- and J-gene trimming.

The sample comprised PBMCs. The TCR comes from a middle-aged woman in good health and CMV-seropositive. The chain employs TRBV2 and TRBJ2-7; D possibly corresponds to TRBD2 (5 bases). The CDR3 spells CARTRGNGEYEQYF. As DNA, the CDR3 is TGTGCCAGGACCCGGGGTAATGGGGAGTACGAGCAGTACTTC.